This T cell receptor beta chain was captured by sequencing in a study of T cell responses to AZD1222 COVID-19 vaccine. The study's findings and limits: An increase in Spike-specific TCR breadth and depth was observed after two AZD1222 doses. There were mostly white British donors and more females than males, and clonal diversity was possibly underestimated. Reportedly, nearly half the spike-specific TCRs target unmutated variant regions.

This table comes from immunoSEQ multiplex PCR, and its TCRdb copy is limited to in-frame clones, with some not included. The repertoire includes about 120,000 clones, roughly nine tenths of them detected once, and around 1.7% sits in the top ten. A word on this clone: What it binds is not known.

Between the trimmed V and J ends, which lost 8 bases and 1 base, there was a span of 5 bases. The CDR3 is made up of 11 amino acids. The germline CDR1 and CDR2 sequences are LNHDA and SQIVND (reference sequence). This chain connects TRBV19 to TRBJ2-5; tentatively, D is TRBD1 or TRBD2 (5 bases each). The clonotype originates from an adult in good health. Sequencing was performed on peripheral blood, taken on day 0 of AZD1222 vaccination. CDR3 bases: TGTGCCAGTGGGGGCCAAGAGACCCAGTACTTC. It is translated as CASGGQETQYF.